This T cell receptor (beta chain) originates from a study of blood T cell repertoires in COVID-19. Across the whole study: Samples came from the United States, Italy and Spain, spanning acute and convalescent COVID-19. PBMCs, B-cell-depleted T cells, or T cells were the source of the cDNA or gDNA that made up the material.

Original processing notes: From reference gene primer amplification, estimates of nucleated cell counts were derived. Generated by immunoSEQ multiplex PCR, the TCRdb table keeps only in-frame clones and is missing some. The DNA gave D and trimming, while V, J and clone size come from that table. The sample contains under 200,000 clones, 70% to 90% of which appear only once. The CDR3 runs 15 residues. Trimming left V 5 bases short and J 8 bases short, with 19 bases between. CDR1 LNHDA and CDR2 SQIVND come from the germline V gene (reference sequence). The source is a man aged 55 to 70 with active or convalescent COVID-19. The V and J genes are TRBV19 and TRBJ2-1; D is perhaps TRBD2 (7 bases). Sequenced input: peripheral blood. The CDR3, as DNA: TGTGCCAGTAGTTCCGTTGGGGGGGGCCTCGATGAGCAGTTCTTC. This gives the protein CASSSVGGGLDEQFF.